In its sample, the clone carrying this T cell receptor beta chain was seen a few times. Antigen: not known. Using quantitative 5'-RACE with molecular barcodes, the authors made TCR beta libraries. TCRdb fed the 5' RACE reads into MiXCR, producing one record per CDR3 protein. The sample lists around 390,000 distinct CDR3 sequences, around 22% occurring once. The source of the sample is a study of CD8 T cells in ankylosing spondylitis. Study conclusions and caveats: Researchers report that disease-linked clones proved CD8+ and relatively rare in peripheral blood. Both synovial fluid and blood in reactive arthritis had previously been reported to carry some motif variants. The study identified a TCR beta motif of several highly homologous variants that appeared characteristic of ankylosing spondylitis blood.

V was pared by 8 bases and J by 5 bases, with 19 bases between. This CDR3 contains 15 residues. The TCR originated in a male donor with ankylosing spondylitis. The J gene is TRBJ1-5, the V gene TRBV12-3 or TRBV12-4, with TRBD1 as a possible D gene (5 bases). Sequenced sample: blood, either unsorted or a sorted T cell fraction (not recorded which). CDR3 protein: CASARSGQDHQPQHF. Written as DNA, the CDR3 is TGTGCCAGCGCCCGCTCAGGGCAGGACCATCAGCCCCAGCATTTT.